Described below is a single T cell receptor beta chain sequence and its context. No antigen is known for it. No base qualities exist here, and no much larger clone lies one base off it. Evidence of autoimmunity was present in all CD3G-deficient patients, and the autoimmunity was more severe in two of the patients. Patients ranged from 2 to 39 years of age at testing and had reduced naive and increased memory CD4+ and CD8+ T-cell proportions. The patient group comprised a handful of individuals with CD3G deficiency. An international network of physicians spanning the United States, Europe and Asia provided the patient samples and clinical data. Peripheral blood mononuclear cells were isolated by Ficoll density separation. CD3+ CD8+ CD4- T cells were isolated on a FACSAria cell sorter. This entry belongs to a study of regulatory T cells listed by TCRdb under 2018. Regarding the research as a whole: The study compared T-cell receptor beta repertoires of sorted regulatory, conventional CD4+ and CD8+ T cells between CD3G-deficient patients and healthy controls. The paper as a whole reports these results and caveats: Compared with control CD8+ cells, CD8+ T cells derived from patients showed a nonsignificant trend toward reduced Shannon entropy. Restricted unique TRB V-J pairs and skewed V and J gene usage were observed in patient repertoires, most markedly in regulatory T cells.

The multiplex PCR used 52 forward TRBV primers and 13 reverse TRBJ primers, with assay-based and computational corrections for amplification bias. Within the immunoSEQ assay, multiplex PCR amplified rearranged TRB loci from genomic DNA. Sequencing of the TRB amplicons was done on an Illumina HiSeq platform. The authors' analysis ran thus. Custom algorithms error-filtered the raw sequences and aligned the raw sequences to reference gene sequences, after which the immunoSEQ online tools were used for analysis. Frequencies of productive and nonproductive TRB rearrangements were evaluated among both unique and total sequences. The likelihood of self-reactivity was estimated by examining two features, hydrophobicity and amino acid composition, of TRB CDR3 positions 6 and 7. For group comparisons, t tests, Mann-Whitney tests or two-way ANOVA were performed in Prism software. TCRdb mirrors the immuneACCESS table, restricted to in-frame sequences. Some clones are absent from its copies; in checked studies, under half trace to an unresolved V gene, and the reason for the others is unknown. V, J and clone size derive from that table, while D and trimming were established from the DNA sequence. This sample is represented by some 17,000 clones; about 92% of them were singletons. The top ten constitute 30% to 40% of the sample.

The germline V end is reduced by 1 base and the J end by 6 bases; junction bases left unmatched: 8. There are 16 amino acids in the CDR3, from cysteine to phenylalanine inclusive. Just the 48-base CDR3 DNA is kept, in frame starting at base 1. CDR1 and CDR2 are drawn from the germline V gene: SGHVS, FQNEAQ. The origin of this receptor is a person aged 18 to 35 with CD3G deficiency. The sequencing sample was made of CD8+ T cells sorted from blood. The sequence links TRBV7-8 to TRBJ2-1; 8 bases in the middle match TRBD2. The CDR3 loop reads CASSLVGSGVVNEQFF. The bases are TGTGCCAGCAGCTTAGTTGGTAGCGGGGTCGTCAATGAGCAGTTCTTC.